Only one count was recorded for the clone carrying this T cell receptor (beta chain). Original handling: It was from reference gene primer amplification that nucleated cell counts were estimated. The data were produced by immunoSEQ multiplex PCR, yet TCRdb's version contains in-frame clones alone and is incomplete. The D gene and trimming were derived from the DNA, and the V and J assignments and clone size from that table. The sample yields around 100,000 clones, 80% to 95% seen once. The junction had 13 bases not matched to a gene; V was cut back by 3 bases and J by 4 bases. This CDR3 comprises 17 residues. Germline assignment: CDR1 MDHEN and CDR2 SYDVKM. This specimen comes from a study of blood T cell repertoires in COVID-19. As for the study in general: The United States, Italy and Spain supplied acute and convalescent COVID-19 samples.

The specimen sequenced was peripheral blood. The origin of this receptor is a man aged 18 to 30 with COVID-19, enrolled during active disease. The chain joins TRBV28 to TRBJ2-5; TRBD1 agrees at 8 bases. DNA for the CDR3: TGTGCCAGCAGTTTCCCTGCCAGGGGACAGGAGGGAGAGACCCAGTACTTC. Amino acids: CASSFPARGQEGETQYF.